The 18 T cell receptor beta chains presented below share a single source sample, sequenced in a study of identical twins. TCRdb re-analysed the 5' RACE reads in MiXCR, keeping a single row per CDR3 protein. In the table there are 510,000 or so distinct CDR3 sequences, 12% to 15% of which are singletons. The same specimen was also included in a second study, on yellow fever vaccine responses in identical twins.

The sample taken for sequencing was CD4+ T cells sorted from blood. The receptors shown here come from a woman under 30 in good health.

This clonotype was seen only a few times. The J gene is TRBJ1-2, the V gene TRBV4-1, with 8 bases that match TRBD1. V gave up 1 base and J gave up 6 bases; unmatched junction bases: 4. The CDR3 is made up of 14 amino acids. Germline CDR1 is MGHRA and CDR2 is YSYEKL. CDR3 region: CASSQVTGGDGYTF. The CDR3 DNA reads TGCGCCAGCAGCCAAGTAACAGGGGGGGATGGCTACACCTTC.

This clonotype has only one observation. The chain links TRBV28 to TRBJ2-7; TRBD2 aligns across 9 bases. J lost 6 bases, V lost 5 bases, and 17 bases had no gene match. The CDR3 sequence is 17 residues long. The germline CDR1 and CDR2 sequences are MDHEN and SYDVKM. CDR3 DNA sequence: TGTGCCAGCAGTCTAACCCCGTTTCTTGGGACTAGCACCGAGCAGTACTTC. It codes for CASSLTPFLGTSTEQYF.

This clonotype showed up many times. The rearrangement links TRBV29-1 to TRBJ2-2; no firm D call. This CDR3 is 15 amino acids long. V lost 6 bases to trimming and J lost 0 bases, with 14 bases between them. From germline, CDR1 is SQVTM and CDR2 ANQGSEA. The DNA of the CDR3 is TGCAGCGTCGACGTAGTCGCGTCGAACACCGGGGAGCTGTTTTTT. It encodes CSVDVVASNTGELFF.

The chain has TRBV25-1 and TRBJ2-7, with 8 nucleotides matching TRBD1. This CDR3 is built from 14 residues. Trimming took 7 bases from V and 1 from J; bases not matched to a gene: 6. Germline-derived CDR1 and CDR2 are MGHDK and SYGVNS. The CDR3 loop reads CASNWTGPSYEQYV. The CDR3 DNA reads TGTGCCAGCAATTGGACAGGGCCTTCCTACGAGCAGTACGTC.

The chain links TRBV11-2 to TRBJ2-1; weak D call: TRBD2 (6 bases). V lost 1 base and J lost 10, with 14 bases in between. CDR1 SGHAT and CDR2 FQNNGV come from the germline V gene. The CDR3 is made up of 14 amino acids. The CDR3 DNA reads TGTGCCAGCAGCTTAGTAGCGGCCCGGGAAGAGCAGTTCTTC. Its translation is CASSLVAAREEQFF.

This clonotype occurred a few times. This chain joins TRBV6-5 and TRBJ2-3, with TRBD2 as a possible D gene (6 bases). V dropped 4 bases and J dropped 8 bases, with 13 bases sitting between them. In germline, CDR1 is MNHEY, CDR2 SVGAGI. There are 13 residues in the CDR3. The CDR3 spells CASSSIPGGTQYF. DNA for the CDR3: TGTGCCAGCAGTTCCATCCCCGGGGGTACGCAGTATTTT.

This clonotype was seen more than once but under ten times. The chain recombines TRBV20-1 with TRBJ2-7; D call uncertain. Trimming took off 3 bases at V and 7 bases at J, with 10 bases between the two ends. Germline values: CDR1 DFQATT, CDR2 SNEGSKA (reference sequence). This CDR3 is 11 amino acids long. The DNA of the CDR3 is TGCAGTGCTAGTACCCCCATGGAGCAGTACGTC. Translating it yields CSASTPMEQYV.

CDR3 amino acids: CATQELSTDTQYF. The DNA of the CDR3 is TGTGCCACTCAGGAACTTAGCACAGATACGCAGTATTTT. J is TRBJ2-3 and V is TRBV6-1; D is ambiguous. This CDR3 comprises 13 residues. Germline assignment: CDR1 MNHNS and CDR2 SASEGT. Trimming stripped 10 bases from V and 0 bases from J, with 11 bases between.

The V call is TRBV29-1, the J call TRBJ1-1, with D possibly TRBD1 on 6 matching bases. The V and J ends lost 7 bases and 3 bases respectively, with 15 bases between them. The CDR3 runs 13 residues. Per germline, CDR1 SQVTM and CDR2 ANQGSEA. The CDR3 bases are TGCAGCGCGATGGACAGCTCGTACACTGAAGCTTTCTTT. This translates into CSAMDSSYTEAFF.

The chain couples TRBV6-1 to TRBJ1-2; D gene ambiguous. The CDR3 is 12 amino acids. Germline CDR1 is MNHNS and CDR2 is SASEGT. Trimming took 1 base from V and 4 from J, leaving 4 bases between them. As DNA, the CDR3 is TGTGCCAGCAGTGAAGTGGGCTATGGCTACACCTTC. Translating gives CASSEVGYGYTF.

The table lists this clonotype with many counts. CDR3 sequence: CASSLEAYYEQYV. The CDR3 coding sequence is TGTGCCAGCAGTTTAGAAGCCTACTACGAGCAGTACGTC. The gene calls are TRBV12-3 or TRBV12-4 and TRBJ2-7; D not resolved. The V and J ends lost 1 base and 3 bases respectively, with 7 bases between them. The CDR3 runs 13 residues.

This clonotype was seen a few times. This chain connects TRBV6-1 to TRBJ2-7; D might be TRBD1 or TRBD2, each matching 5 bases. Trimming shortened V by 4 bases and J by 0 bases, and 7 bases separated the two germline ends. Germline V CDR1 and CDR2: MNHNS, SASEGT. The CDR3 runs to 13 residues. CDR3 amino acids: CASSGGSSYEQYV. The CDR3 DNA is TGTGCCAGCAGTGGGGGGAGCTCCTACGAGCAGTACGTC.

This clonotype has only a few counts. V gene TRBV5-1 combines with J gene TRBJ2-1; 8 bases are a match to TRBD2. J gave up 5 bases and V 0 bases, and 4 bases lay outside the gene matches. The CDR3 covers 15 residues. Per germline, CDR1 SGHRS and CDR2 YFSETQ. This CDR3 reads CASSLGRGGNNEQFF. CDR3 coding DNA: TGCGCCAGCAGCTTGGGACGGGGGGGCAACAATGAGCAGTTCTTC.

This clonotype was picked up many times. The rearrangement joins TRBV7-9 to TRBJ1-1; maybe TRBD1 (6 bases). The ends were cut back, 5 bases at V and 4 bases at J, with 11 bases in the middle. The CDR3 has 13 residues. The V gene's germline CDR1 is SEHNR and CDR2 FQNEAQ (reference sequence). CDR3 nucleotides: TGTGCCAGCAGCCAACAGGGTGGCACTGAAGCTTTCTTT. It translates to CASSQQGGTEAFF.

The chain has TRBV19 and TRBJ2-1, with TRBD2 identical over 13 bases. Germline lookup yields CDR1 LNHDA and CDR2 SQIVND (reference sequence). With V trimmed by 2 bases and J by 8 bases, 6 bases remained unmatched. CDR3 length equals 16 residues. CDR3 in DNA: TGTGCCAGTAGTATAACCGGACTAGCGGGAGAATATGAGCAGTTCTTC. Protein product: CASSITGLAGEYEQFF.

The chain uses TRBV5-6 and TRBJ2-2, with D tentatively TRBD1 (7 bases). Germline-derived CDR1 and CDR2 are SGHDT and YYEEEE. V was cut by 5 bases and J by 5 bases, with 16 bases left in between. The CDR3 covers 15 residues. The CDR3 loop reads CASRSGRGVTGELFF. For the CDR3, the DNA is TGTGCCAGCAGATCCGGCAGGGGGGTGACCGGGGAGCTGTTTTTT.

This sequence joins TRBV20-1 and TRBJ2-1, with TRBD2 matching 9 bases. The germline V gene encodes CDR1 DFQATT and CDR2 SNEGSKA (reference sequence). Losses at the gene ends were 1 base for V and 3 bases for J; bases not matched to a gene: 7. The CDR3 is 16 amino acids. CDR3 sequence (DNA): TGCAGTGCTAGAGTCGCTAGCGGGGCCCACTACAATGAGCAGTTCTTC. Amino acids: CSARVASGAHYNEQFF.

This clonotype appeared a few times. The gene calls are TRBV28 and TRBJ2-7, with 7 bases fitting TRBD2. This CDR3 has 12 residues. Germline lookup yields CDR1 MDHEN and CDR2 SYDVKM. With V trimmed by 9 bases and J by 2 bases, 4 bases remained unmatched. The CDR3 loop reads CASGAGPYEQYF. The CDR3, as DNA: TGTGCCAGTGGAGCGGGGCCCTACGAGCAGTACTTC.